This T cell receptor (beta chain) was documented in a study of tumor-infiltrating lymphocytes in oesophageal squamous cell carcinoma. TCRdb itself ran the PCR reads through MiXCR, one entry per CDR3 protein. The repertoire consists of 17,000 or so distinct CDR3 sequences, with around 50% occurring once and the leading ten covering around 42%. Looked up from germline, CDR1 is MGHRA and CDR2 is YSYEKL. Losses at the gene ends were 4 bases for V and 3 bases for J; bases not matched to a gene: 5. CDR3 length: 15 amino acids. Sample: normal esophageal tissue next to the tumor. The sequence was collected from a female donor with esophageal squamous cell carcinoma. The chain recombines TRBV4-1 with TRBJ2-2, with 7 bases that match TRBD2. CDR3 sequence reads: CASSPTSRYTGELFF. DNA of the CDR3: TGCGCCAGCAGCCCGACTAGCAGATACACCGGGGAGCTGTTTTTT.